Listed below are T cell receptor beta chains from one sample, sequenced in a study of regulatory T cells in long-lasting Graves disease. TCRdb re-derived calls from the multiplex PCR reads in MiXCR, one entry per CDR3 protein. The table includes 400,000 to 450,000 distinct CDR3 sequences, roughly a quarter detected once. This specimen consisted of peripheral blood mononuclear cells (PBMCs), obtained when the disease was refractory, from a patient treated with antithyroid drugs. These receptors all come from a female donor with Graves disease. Each CDR3 is given with its conserved first and last residue. D genes are given only for firm matches. For some rows the clone size is stated as once, few or many, or as a class when expanded; others skip it.

size	V	D	J	CDR3	DNA
many	TRBV12-3/TRBV12-4	-	TRBJ2-7	CASSLGSSGHYEQYF	TGTGCCAGCAGCCTAGGGTCCAGCGGACACTACGAGCAGTACTTC
few	TRBV15	-	TRBJ2-5	CATSYSVSGPETQYF	TGTGCCACCAGCTATTCGGTCTCTGGTCCAGAGACCCAGTACTTC
-	TRBV5-1	TRBD1	TRBJ2-5	CASSSQQGQYETQYF	TGCGCCAGCAGCTCACAGCAGGGACAGTATGAGACCCAGTACTTC
-	TRBV5-6	-	TRBJ1-5	CASSHRGYSNQPQHF	TGTGCCAGCAGTCACCGCGGTTATAGCAATCAGCCCCAGCATTTT
-	TRBV28	-	TRBJ2-5	CASSFQRNQAQYF	TGTGCCAGCAGTTTTCAGCGGAATCAGGCCCAGTACTTC
many	TRBV29-1	TRBD2	TRBJ2-7	CSASRLANNPYEQYF	TGCAGCGCGTCGAGACTAGCCAATAACCCCTACGAGCAGTACTTC
many	TRBV7-8	-	TRBJ2-1	CASSLERGLGSSDNEQFF	TGTGCCAGCAGCTTAGAGAGGGGACTCGGGAGTTCGGACAATGAGCAGTTCTTC
-	TRBV7-3	TRBD1	TRBJ1-1	CASSLWTGGMNTEAFF	TGTGCCAGCAGCTTATGGACAGGGGGCATGAACACTGAAGCTTTCTTT
-	TRBV20-1	-	TRBJ1-1	CSAVQGNTEAFF	TGCAGTGCTGTACAGGGGAACACTGAAGCTTTCTTT
few	TRBV20-1	TRBD2	TRBJ2-1	CSAPTSGKPYNEQFF	TGCAGTGCTCCGACTAGCGGGAAACCCTACAATGAGCAGTTCTTC
-	TRBV19	TRBD2	TRBJ2-2	CASSILAGRGTGELFF	TGTGCCAGTAGTATACTAGCGGGGAGGGGCACCGGGGAGCTGTTTTTT
many	TRBV2	-	TRBJ2-5	CASSPQTRSQETQYF	TGTGCCAGCAGTCCACAGACTAGGTCCCAAGAGACCCAGTACTTC
-	TRBV7-8	-	TRBJ1-5	CASSLAGRGRRNQPQHF	TGTGCCAGCAGCTTAGCCGGAAGGGGTAGGAGGAATCAGCCCCAGCATTTT
-	TRBV6-1	-	TRBJ1-2	CASRTRDQDGYTF	TGTGCCAGCAGGACCAGGGATCAGGATGGCTACACCTTC
many	TRBV12-3/TRBV12-4	-	TRBJ1-1	CASSPRGNTEAFF	TGTGCCAGCAGCCCGAGGGGGAACACTGAAGCTTTCTTT
-	TRBV18	-	TRBJ2-1	CASSPESYEQFF	TGTGCCAGCTCACCGGAAAGCTATGAGCAGTTCTTC
few	TRBV7-9	-	TRBJ2-2	CGAGKTNTGELFF	TGTGGGGCAGGGAAGACGAACACCGGGGAGCTGTTTTTT
-	TRBV12-3/TRBV12-4	-	TRBJ2-5	CAGSTSVETQYF	TGTGCCGGCAGTACCTCGGTGGAGACCCAGTACTTC
many	TRBV7-9	-	TRBJ1-2	CASSLVADPNYGYTF	TGTGCCAGCAGCTTAGTCGCAGATCCTAACTATGGCTACACCTTC
few	TRBV7-9	TRBD1	TRBJ1-1	CASSRNIRQGARPEAFF	TGTGCCAGCAGCCGCAATATTAGACAGGGGGCTAGACCTGAAGCTTTCTTT
few	TRBV2	TRBD2	TRBJ2-1	CASSPLAGADEQFF	TGTGCCAGCAGTCCGCTAGCGGGTGCGGATGAGCAGTTCTTC
many	TRBV2	-	TRBJ1-1	CASSAVRGTEAFF	TGTGCCAGCAGCGCCGTACGCGGCACTGAAGCTTTCTTT
-	TRBV19	-	TRBJ2-6	CASSIGTGSSGANVLTF	TGTGCCAGTAGTATAGGCACAGGGAGCTCTGGGGCCAACGTCCTGACTTTC
-	TRBV2	TRBD1	TRBJ2-5	CASSDRGPGETQYF	TGTGCCAGCAGCGACAGGGGGCCGGGAGAGACCCAGTACTTC
few	TRBV28	TRBD1	TRBJ1-6	CASKPGQGAHSNSPLHF	TGTGCCAGCAAGCCAGGACAGGGGGCCCATAGTAATTCACCCCTCCACTTT
many	TRBV30	TRBD1	TRBJ2-5	CAWSTGTGGLETQYF	TGTGCCTGGAGTACCGGGACAGGGGGCTTGGAGACCCAGTACTTC
-	TRBV7-2	-	TRBJ2-7	CASSLVGGPLSYEQYF	TGTGCCAGCAGCTTAGTTGGGGGGCCCCTCTCCTACGAGCAGTACTTC
many	TRBV20-1	-	TRBJ1-2	CSAPRDYTF	TGCAGTGCGCCCCGGGACTACACCTTC
many	TRBV2	TRBD1	TRBJ1-5	CASTRQGAGNQPQHF	TGTGCCAGCACCAGACAGGGGGCGGGAAATCAGCCCCAGCATTTT
-	TRBV6-2/TRBV6-3	TRBD2	TRBJ2-7	CASSYQYSGSHSYEQYF	TGTGCCAGCAGTTACCAATATAGCGGGAGCCACTCCTACGAGCAGTACTTC
-	TRBV20-1	-	TRBJ2-5	CSARGGPDQETQYF	TGCAGTGCTAGGGGGGGACCAGACCAAGAGACCCAGTACTTC
few	TRBV4-1	TRBD1	TRBJ2-5	CASSQGQGTSQETQYF	TGCGCCAGCAGCCAAGGACAGGGGACCTCCCAAGAGACCCAGTACTTC
many	TRBV12-3/TRBV12-4	-	TRBJ1-3	CASSLGSGNTIYF	TGTGCCAGCAGCTTAGGCTCTGGAAACACCATATATTTT
many	TRBV28	-	TRBJ1-1	CASSLYLLKVYVEAFF	TGTGCCAGCAGTTTATACTTGTTGAAGGTTTACGTCGAAGCTTTCTTT
-	TRBV6-2/TRBV6-3	-	TRBJ2-7	CASSYDLGAEGYEQYF	TGTGCCAGCAGTTACGACCTCGGGGCAGAAGGCTACGAGCAGTACTTC
few	TRBV5-5	-	TRBJ2-5	CASSSSLGQETQYF	TGTGCCAGCAGCTCCTCCCTCGGCCAAGAGACCCAGTACTTC
-	TRBV9	TRBD1	TRBJ1-2	CASSVQPGQGYGYTF	TGTGCCAGCAGCGTTCAACCGGGACAGGGGTATGGCTACACCTTC